This TCR beta chain was profiled in a study of PD-1 blockade in classical Hodgkin lymphoma. Study context: Nivolumab 3 mg/kg was given intravenously every 2 weeks. General study points: Repertoires differed for reasons still undefined, possibly disease activity or prior therapy. Researchers reported that CD4+ TCR diversity, though not CD8+, rose significantly by C4D1.

The CDR3 is made up of 18 amino acids. CDR1 is SGHDN and CDR2 is FVKESK in the germline V gene. The junction had 19 bases not matched to a gene; V was cut back by 4 bases and J by 5 bases. The protocol was immunoSEQ multiplex PCR, while the TCRdb copy is restricted to in-frame clones and leaves out a portion. Of roughly 60,000 clones in the sample, roughly 89% were seen once. Time point defined: cycle 4 day 1 (C4D1), after 5 to 7 weeks of nivolumab. Every patient had relapsed following autologous stem cell transplantation, and cohorts differed in brentuximab vedotin exposure. A note on this clone: Its antigen is unidentified.

The genes are TRBV14 and TRBJ2-5; 7 bases map to TRBD1. This clonotype was sampled from a human donor with classical Hodgkin lymphoma. Sequencing used peripheral blood mononuclear cells (PBMCs), obtained before the fourth cycle of nivolumab. The CDR3 region is CASSPGQGQRTRGETQYF. The CDR3 DNA is TGTGCCAGCAGCCCGGGGCAGGGACAGCGAACCCGTGGGGAGACCCAGTACTTC.